This T cell receptor beta chain came from a study of T cells of healthy individuals. The table lists this clonotype with many counts. TCRdb fed the 5' RACE reads into MiXCR, producing one record per CDR3 protein. This table holds 50,000 to 55,000 distinct CDR3 sequences, approximately 14% found once. This receptor was identified in a human donor in good health.

The CDR3, as DNA: TGTGCCAGCAAACCGAACACAGATACGCAGTATTTT. It translates to CASKPNTDTQYF. This sequence joins TRBV2 and TRBJ2-3; D ambiguous. The CDR3 covers 12 residues. Trimming took off 7 bases at V and 2 bases at J, with 7 bases between the two ends. CDR1 SNHLY and CDR2 FYNNEI come from the germline V gene.